The clone carrying this T cell receptor (beta chain) was counted a few times. The antigen is undetermined. Investigators reverse transcribed all isolated RNA, so they sequenced expressed TCRB transcripts. This table comes from immunoSEQ multiplex PCR, and its TCRdb copy is limited to in-frame clones, with some not included. In the table there are 970,000 or so clones, roughly 17% of which are singletons. The data originate from a study of beta chain features in type 1 diabetes. Study observations and caveats: Naive, central memory and Treg TCRB repertoires appeared more alike in patients than in healthy donors. Whatever favoring of shorter templates PCR might show would apply equally to patients and controls. Moderate but significant shortening of TCRB CDR3s was recorded in all four CD4+ subsets from Type 1 diabetes patients.

V was pared by 3 bases and J by 4 bases, with 9 bases between. Per germline, CDR1 SNHLY and CDR2 FYNNEI. This CDR3 is built from 13 residues. Sequencing was performed on naive CD4+ T cells from blood. The TCR sequence derives from a young woman in good health. V gene TRBV2 combines with J gene TRBJ1-1; D gene unclear. This CDR3 reads CASSDLRSTEAFF. CDR3 sequence (DNA): TGTGCCAGCAGTGATTTACGGAGCACTGAAGCTTTCTTT. The whole variable domain, remainder taken from reference TRBV2 and TRBJ1-1, is EPEVTQTPSHQVTQMGQEVILRCVPISNHLYFYWYRQILGQKVEFLVSFYNNEISEKSEIFDDQFSVERPDGSNFTLKIRSTKLEDSAMYFCASSDLRSTEAFFGQGTRLTVV.